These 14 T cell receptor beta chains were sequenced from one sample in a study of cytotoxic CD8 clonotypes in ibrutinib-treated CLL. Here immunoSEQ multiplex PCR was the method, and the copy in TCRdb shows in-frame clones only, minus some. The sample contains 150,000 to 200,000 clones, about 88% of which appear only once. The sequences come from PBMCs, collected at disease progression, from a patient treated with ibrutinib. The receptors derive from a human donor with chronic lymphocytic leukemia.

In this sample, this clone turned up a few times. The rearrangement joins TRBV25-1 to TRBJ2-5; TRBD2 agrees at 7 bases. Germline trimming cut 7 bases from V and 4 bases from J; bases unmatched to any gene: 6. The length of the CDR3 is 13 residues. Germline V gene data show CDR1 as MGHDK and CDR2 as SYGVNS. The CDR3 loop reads CASTRESGETQYF. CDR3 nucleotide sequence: TGTGCCAGCACGCGGGAGAGCGGAGAGACCCAGTACTTC.

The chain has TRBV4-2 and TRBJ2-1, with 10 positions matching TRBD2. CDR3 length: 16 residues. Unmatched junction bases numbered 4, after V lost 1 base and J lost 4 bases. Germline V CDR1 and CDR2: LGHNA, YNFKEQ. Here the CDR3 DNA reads TGTGCCAGCAGCCAAGCGGTGACTAGCGGGTACAATGAGCAGTTCTTC. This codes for CASSQAVTSGYNEQFF.

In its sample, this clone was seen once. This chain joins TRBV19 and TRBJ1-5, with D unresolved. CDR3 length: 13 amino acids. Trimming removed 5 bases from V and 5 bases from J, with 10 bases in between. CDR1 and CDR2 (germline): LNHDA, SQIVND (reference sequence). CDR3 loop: CASSVNEDQPQHF. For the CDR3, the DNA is TGTGCCAGTAGTGTAAACGAGGATCAGCCCCAGCATTTT.

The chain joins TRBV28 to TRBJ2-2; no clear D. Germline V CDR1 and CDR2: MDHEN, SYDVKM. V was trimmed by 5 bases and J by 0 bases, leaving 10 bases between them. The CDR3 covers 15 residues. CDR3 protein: CASSVVSANTGELFF. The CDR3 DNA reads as TGTGCCAGCAGTGTGGTCTCGGCGAACACCGGGGAGCTGTTTTTT.

This CDR3 is CASSFLGGGNEQFF. CDR3 coding DNA: TGTGCCAGCAGTTTCTTGGGGGGGGGCAATGAGCAGTTCTTC. The rearrangement links TRBV27 to TRBJ2-1; TRBD2 agrees at 7 bases. J lost 6 bases, V lost 3 bases, and 5 bases had no gene match. The germline V gene encodes CDR1 MNHEY and CDR2 SMNVEV (reference sequence). The length of the CDR3 is 14 residues.

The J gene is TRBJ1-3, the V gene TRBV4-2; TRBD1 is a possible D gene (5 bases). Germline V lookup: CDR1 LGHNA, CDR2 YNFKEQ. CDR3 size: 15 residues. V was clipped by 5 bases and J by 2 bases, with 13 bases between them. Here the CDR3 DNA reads TGTGCCAGCAGCGTGGGGGTCTCAGCTGGAAACACCATATATTTT. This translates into CASSVGVSAGNTIYF.

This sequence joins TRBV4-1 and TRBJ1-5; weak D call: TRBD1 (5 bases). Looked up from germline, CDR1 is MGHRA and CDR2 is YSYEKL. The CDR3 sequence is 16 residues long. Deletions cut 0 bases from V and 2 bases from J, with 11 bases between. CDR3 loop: CASSQDGGVGNQPQHF. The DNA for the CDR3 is TGCGCCAGCAGCCAAGATGGGGGAGTTGGCAATCAGCCCCAGCATTTT.

In nucleotides, the CDR3 is TGCAGCGTTGAAAGCGGACAGGGTATCGGCGGCTACACCTTC. It translates to CSVESGQGIGGYTF. This chain uses TRBV29-1 with TRBJ1-2, with 8 bases that match TRBD1. CDR3 length equals 14 residues. In germline, CDR1 is SQVTM, CDR2 ANQGSEA. V lost 2 bases, J lost 8 bases, and 10 bases stayed unmatched.

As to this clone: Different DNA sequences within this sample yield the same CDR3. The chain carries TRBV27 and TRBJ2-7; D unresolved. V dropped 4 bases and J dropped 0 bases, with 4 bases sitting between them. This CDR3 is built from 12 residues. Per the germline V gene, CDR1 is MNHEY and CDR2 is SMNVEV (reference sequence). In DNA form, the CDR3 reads TGTGCCAGCAGTTCGAGCTCCTACGAGCAGTACTTC. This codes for CASSSSSYEQYF.

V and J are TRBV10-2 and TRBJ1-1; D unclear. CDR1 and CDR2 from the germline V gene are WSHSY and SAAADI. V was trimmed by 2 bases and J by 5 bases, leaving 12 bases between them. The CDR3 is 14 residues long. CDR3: CASSEPQVATEAFF. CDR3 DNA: TGCGCCAGCAGTGAGCCCCAGGTGGCTACTGAAGCTTTCTTT.

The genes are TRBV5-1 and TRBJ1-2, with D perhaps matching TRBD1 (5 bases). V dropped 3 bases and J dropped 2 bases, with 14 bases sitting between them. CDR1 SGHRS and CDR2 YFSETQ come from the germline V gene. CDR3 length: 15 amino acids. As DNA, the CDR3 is TGCGCCAGCAGCTCTCAACTGGGGGGGAACTATGGCTACACCTTC. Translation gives CASSSQLGGNYGYTF. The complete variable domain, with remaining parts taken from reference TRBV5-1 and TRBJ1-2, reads KAGVTQTPRYLIKTRGQQVTLSCSPISGHRSVSWYQQTPGQGLQFLFEYFSETQRNKGNFPGRFSGRQFSNSRSEMNVSTLELGDSALYLCASSSQLGGNYGYTFGSGTRLTVV.

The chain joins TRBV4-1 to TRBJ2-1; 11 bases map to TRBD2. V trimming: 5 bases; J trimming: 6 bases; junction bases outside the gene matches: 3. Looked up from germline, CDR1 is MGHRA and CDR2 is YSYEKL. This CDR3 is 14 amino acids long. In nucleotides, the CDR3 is TGCGCCAGCAGCGGTCTAGCGGGGGGCAATGAGCAGTTCTTC. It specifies CASSGLAGGNEQFF.

The CDR3: CASRRGMNTEAFF. The CDR3 coding sequence is TGTGCCAGCAGACGGGGGATGAACACTGAAGCTTTCTTT. This sequence joins TRBV7-2 and TRBJ1-1, with D possibly matching TRBD1 (5 bases). V was trimmed by 6 bases and J by 0 bases, leaving 8 bases between them. Germline CDR1 reads SGHTA; CDR2 reads FQGNSA. The CDR3 is 13 residues long. Variable domain in full (rest from reference TRBV7-2 and TRBJ1-1): GAGVSQSPSNKVTEKGKDVELRCDPISGHTALYWYRQSLGQGLEFLIYFQGNSAPDKSGLPSDRFSAERTGGSVSTLTIQRTQQEDSAVYLCASRRGMNTEAFFGQGTRLTVV.

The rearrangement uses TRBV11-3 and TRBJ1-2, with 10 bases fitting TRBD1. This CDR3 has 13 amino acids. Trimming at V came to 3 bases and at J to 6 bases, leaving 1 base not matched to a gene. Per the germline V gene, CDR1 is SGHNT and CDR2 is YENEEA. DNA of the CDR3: TGTGCCAGCAGCTTGACAGGGGGCGATGGCTACACCTTC. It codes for CASSLTGGDGYTF.